This TCR beta chain was sequenced during a study of shared clonotypes between healthy human individuals. Overall study context: The study drew on two women and a few men aged 18 to 49 as donors.

A single count supports this clone. Healthy HIV-negative adults with no recent acute infections or vaccinations were recruited as donors. Germline V CDR1 and CDR2: SGHTS, YDEGEE. Trimming removed 4 bases at V and 0 bases at J, with 22 bases between. The CDR3 is 19 residues long. Only in-frame clones appear in the TCRdb table, and some are missing; sequencing was by immunoSEQ multiplex PCR. The sample consists of roughly 2 million clones, roughly 95% of them appearing once. This TCR derives from a man aged 18 to 30 in good health. This chain joins TRBV5-8 and TRBJ1-4; D gene unclear. Sequenced sample: naive CD4+ T cells sorted from blood. Subset noted: CD45RA+ positively selected. This chain's CDR3 is CASSRHFVSSGSTNEKLFF. Here the CDR3 DNA reads TGTGCCAGCAGCCGTCATTTTGTATCCTCCGGGTCAACTAATGAAAAACTGTTTTTT.